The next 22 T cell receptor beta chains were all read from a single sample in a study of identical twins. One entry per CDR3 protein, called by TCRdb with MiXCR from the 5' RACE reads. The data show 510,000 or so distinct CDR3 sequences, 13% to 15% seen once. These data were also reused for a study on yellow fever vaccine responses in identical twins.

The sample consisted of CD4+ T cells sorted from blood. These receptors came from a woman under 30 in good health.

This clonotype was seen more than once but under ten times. CDR3 bases: TGTGCCAGCAGTTCGGGGGGTTCAGCAGATACGCAGTATTTT. Its protein product is CASSSGGSADTQYF. The J gene is TRBJ2-3, the V gene TRBV28, with 7 bases fitting TRBD2. Trimming at V came to 4 bases and at J to 4 bases, leaving 5 bases not matched to a gene. The germline CDR1 and CDR2 sequences are MDHEN and SYDVKM. The CDR3 loop spans 14 amino acids.

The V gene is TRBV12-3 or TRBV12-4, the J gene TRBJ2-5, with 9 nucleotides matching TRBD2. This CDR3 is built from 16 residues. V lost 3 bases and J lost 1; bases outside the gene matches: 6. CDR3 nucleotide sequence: TGTGCCAGCAGTTTTTTTAGCGGGAGTGGCCAAGAGACCCAGTACTTC. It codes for CASSFFSGSGQETQYF.

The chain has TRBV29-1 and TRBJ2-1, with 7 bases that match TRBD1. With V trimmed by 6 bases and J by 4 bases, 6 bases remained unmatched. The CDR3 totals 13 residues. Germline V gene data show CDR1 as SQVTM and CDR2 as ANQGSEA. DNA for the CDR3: TGCAGCGTCGTCCTGACAGGGTACAATGAGCAGTTCTTC. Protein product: CSVVLTGYNEQFF.

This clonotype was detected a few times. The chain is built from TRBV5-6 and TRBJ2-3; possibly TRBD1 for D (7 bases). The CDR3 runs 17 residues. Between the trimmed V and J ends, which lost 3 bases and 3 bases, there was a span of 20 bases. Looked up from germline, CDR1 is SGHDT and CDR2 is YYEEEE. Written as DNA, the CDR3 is TGTGCCAGCAGCTCGTGGCGACAGGGCCGGGGGACAGATACGCAGTATTTT. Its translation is CASSSWRQGRGTDTQYF.

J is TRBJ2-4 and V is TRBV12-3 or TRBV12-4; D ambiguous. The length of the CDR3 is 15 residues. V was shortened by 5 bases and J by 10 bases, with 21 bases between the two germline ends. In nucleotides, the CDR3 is TGTGCCAGCAGTCAGATCTCGGCCCCAAACGGGATTCAGTACTTC. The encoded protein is CASSQISAPNGIQYF.

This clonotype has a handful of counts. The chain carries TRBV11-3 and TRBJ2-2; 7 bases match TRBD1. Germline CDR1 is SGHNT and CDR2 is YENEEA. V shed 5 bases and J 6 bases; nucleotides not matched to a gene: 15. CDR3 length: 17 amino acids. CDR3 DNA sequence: TGTGCCAGCAGCCCTCAGACAGGGCAAAAGAATGCCGGGGAGCTGTTTTTT. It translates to CASSPQTGQKNAGELFF.

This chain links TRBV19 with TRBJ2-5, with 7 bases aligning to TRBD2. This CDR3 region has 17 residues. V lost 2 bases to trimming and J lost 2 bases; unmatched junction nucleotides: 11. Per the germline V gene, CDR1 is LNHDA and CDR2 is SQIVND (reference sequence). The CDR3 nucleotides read TGTGCCAGTAGTATAAAGGGCGCGGGAGTGGCTCAAGAGACCCAGTACTTC. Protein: CASSIKGAGVAQETQYF.

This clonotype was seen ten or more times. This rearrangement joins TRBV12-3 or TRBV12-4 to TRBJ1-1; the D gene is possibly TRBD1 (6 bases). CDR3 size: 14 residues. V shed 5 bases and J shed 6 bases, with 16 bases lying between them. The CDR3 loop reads CASSRAPGEAEAFF. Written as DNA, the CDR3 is TGTGCCAGCAGTCGTGCTCCAGGGGAAGCTGAAGCTTTCTTT.

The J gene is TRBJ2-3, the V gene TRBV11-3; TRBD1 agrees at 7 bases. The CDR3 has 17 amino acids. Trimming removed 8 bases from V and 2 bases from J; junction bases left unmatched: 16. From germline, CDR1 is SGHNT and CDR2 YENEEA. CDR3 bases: TGTGCCAGCGAAACCGGGACAGCAACCTTTTCCACAGATACGCAGTATTTT. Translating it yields CASETGTATFSTDTQYF.

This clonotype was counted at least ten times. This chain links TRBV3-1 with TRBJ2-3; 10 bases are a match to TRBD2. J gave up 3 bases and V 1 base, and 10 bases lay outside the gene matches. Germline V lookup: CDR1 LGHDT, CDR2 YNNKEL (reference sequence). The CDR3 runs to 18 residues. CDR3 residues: CASSQARTSGAETDTQYF. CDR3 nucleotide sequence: TGTGCCAGCAGCCAAGCCCGGACTAGCGGTGCCGAAACAGATACGCAGTATTTT.

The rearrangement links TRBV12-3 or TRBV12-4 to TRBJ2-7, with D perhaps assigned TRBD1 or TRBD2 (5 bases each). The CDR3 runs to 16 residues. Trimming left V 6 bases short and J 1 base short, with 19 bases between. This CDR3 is CASSSWGGGTSYEQYF. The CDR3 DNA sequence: TGTGCCAGCAGCTCTTGGGGTGGGGGTACTTCCTACGAGCAGTACTTC.

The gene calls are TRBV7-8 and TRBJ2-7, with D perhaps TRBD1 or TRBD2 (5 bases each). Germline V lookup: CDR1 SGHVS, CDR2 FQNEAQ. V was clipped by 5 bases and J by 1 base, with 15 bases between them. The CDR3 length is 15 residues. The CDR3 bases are TGTGCCAGCAGCCAGGTCCAGGGACCATCCTACGAGCAGTACGTC. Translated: CASSQVQGPSYEQYV.

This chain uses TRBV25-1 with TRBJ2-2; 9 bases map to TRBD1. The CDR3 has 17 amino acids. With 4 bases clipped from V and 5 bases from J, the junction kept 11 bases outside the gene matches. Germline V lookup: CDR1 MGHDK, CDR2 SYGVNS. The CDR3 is CASSGRTGADVTGELFF. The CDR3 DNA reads TGTGCCAGCAGTGGACGGACAGGGGCGGATGTAACCGGGGAGCTGTTTTTT.

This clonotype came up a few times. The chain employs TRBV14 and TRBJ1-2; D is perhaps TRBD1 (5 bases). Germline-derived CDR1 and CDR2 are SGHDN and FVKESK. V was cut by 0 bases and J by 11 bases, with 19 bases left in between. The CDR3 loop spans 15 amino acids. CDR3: CASSQELVQVGGYTF. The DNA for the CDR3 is TGTGCCAGCAGCCAAGAATTGGTCCAGGTCGGGGGGTACACCTTC.

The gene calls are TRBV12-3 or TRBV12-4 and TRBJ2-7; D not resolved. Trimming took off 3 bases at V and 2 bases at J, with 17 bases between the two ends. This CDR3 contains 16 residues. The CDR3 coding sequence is TGTGCCAGCAGTTTGGGTAGAGGCCTAAACACCTACGAGCAGTACGTC. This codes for CASSLGRGLNTYEQYV.

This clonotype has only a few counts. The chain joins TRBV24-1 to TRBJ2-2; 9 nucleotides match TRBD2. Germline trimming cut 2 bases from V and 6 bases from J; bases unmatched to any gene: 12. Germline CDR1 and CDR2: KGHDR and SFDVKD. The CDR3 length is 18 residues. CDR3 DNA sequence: TGTGCCACCAGTGATTCTTCCTTTGCGGGAGGGCCAGCCGGGGAGCTGTTTTTT. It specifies CATSDSSFAGGPAGELFF.

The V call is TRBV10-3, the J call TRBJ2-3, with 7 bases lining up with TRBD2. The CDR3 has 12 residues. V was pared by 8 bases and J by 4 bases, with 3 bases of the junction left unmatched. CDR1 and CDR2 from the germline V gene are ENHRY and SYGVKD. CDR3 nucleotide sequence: TGTGCCATCTCTGGGGGGGCAGATACGCAGTATTTT. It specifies CAISGGADTQYF.

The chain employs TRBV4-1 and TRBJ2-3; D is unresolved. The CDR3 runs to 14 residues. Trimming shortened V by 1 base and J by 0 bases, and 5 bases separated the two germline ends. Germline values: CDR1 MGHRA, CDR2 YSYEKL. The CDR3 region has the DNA TGCGCCAGCAGCCAAGGGGGTAGCACAGATACGCAGTATTTT. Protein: CASSQGGSTDTQYF.

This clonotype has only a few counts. CDR3: CSVSLTRTGEQYF. CDR3 sequence (DNA): TGCAGCGTCTCACTGACTCGAACCGGGGAGCAGTACTTC. This chain uses TRBV29-1 with TRBJ2-7, with D uncertain. The CDR3 loop spans 13 amino acids. The germline V gene has CDR1 SQVTM and CDR2 ANQGSEA. Trimming cost V 6 bases and J 7 bases, with 19 bases left between them.

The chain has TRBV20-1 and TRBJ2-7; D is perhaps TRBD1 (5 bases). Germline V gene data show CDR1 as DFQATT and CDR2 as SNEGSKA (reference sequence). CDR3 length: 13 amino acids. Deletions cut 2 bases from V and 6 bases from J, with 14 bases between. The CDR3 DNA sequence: TGCAGTGCTAGATTAACAGGAGTAGGCGAGCAGTACTTC. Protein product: CSARLTGVGEQYF.

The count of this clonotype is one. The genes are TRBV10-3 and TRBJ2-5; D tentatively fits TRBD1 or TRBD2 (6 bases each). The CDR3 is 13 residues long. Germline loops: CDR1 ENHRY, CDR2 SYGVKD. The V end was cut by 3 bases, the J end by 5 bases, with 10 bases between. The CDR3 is CAISDGGPETQYF. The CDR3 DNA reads TGTGCCATCAGTGATGGGGGGCCGGAGACCCAGTACTTC.

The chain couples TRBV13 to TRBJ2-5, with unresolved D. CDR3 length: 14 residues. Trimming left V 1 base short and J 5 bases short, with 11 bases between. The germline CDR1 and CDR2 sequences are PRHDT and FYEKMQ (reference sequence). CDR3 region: CASSLDYPRETQYF. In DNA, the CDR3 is TGTGCCAGCAGCTTAGACTACCCCCGGGAGACCCAGTACTTC.